This T cell receptor beta chain stems from a study of technical replicates of blood from a handful of donors. The protocol was immunoSEQ multiplex PCR, while the TCRdb copy is restricted to in-frame clones and leaves out a portion. The sample lists about 98,000 clones; roughly 95% were seen once. Germline V gives CDR1 SGHRS, CDR2 YFSETQ. This CDR3 comprises 14 residues. V lost 5 bases, J lost 5 bases, and 17 bases lay in between. The receptor was derived from a human donor in good health. The sample comprised T cells isolated from PBMCs. The chain employs TRBV5-1 and TRBJ2-7, with D possibly being TRBD1 (7 bases). CDR3: CASSFDREVNEQYF. Here the CDR3 DNA reads TGCGCCAGCAGTTTCGACAGGGAGGTCAACGAGCAGTACTTC.